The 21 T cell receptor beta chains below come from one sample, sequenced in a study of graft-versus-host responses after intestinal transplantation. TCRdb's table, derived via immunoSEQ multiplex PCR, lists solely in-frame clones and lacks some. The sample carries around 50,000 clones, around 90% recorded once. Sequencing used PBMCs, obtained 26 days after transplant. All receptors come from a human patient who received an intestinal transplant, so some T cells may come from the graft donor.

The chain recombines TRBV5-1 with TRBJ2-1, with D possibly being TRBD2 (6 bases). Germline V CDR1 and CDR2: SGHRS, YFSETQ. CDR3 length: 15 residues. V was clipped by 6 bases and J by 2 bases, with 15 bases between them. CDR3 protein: CASTLGGEAYNEQFF. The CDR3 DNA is TGCGCCAGCACCCTCGGAGGGGAGGCCTACAATGAGCAGTTCTTC.

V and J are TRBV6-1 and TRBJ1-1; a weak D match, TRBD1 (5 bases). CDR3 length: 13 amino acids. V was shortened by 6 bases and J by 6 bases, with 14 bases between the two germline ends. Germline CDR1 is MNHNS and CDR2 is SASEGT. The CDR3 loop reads CASREGRGAEAFF. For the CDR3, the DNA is TGTGCCAGCAGGGAGGGGAGGGGCGCTGAAGCTTTCTTT.

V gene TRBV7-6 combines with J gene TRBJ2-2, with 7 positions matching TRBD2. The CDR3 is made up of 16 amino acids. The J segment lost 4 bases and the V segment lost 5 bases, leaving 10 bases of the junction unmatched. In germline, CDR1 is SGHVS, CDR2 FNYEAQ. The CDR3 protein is CASSQSSAGVTGELFF. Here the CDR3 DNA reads TGTGCCAGCAGCCAGTCGTCGGCGGGGGTCACCGGGGAGCTGTTTTTT.

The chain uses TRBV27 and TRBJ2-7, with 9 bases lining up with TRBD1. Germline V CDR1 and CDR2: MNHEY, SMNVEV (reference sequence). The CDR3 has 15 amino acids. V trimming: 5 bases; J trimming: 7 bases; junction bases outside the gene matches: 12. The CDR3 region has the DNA TGTGCCAGCAGTATCCGGACAGGGGATATGGAGGAGCAGTACTTC. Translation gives CASSIRTGDMEEQYF.

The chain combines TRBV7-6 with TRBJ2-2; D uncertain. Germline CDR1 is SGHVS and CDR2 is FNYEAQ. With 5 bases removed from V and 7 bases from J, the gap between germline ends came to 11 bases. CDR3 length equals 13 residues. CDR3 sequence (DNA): TGTGCCAGCAGCCCGGCGACGGGCGGGGAGCTGTTTTTT. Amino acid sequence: CASSPATGGELFF. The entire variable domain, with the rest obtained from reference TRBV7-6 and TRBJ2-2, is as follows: GAGVSQSPRYKVTKRGQDVALRCDPISGHVSLYWYRQALGQGPEFLTYFNYEAQQDKSGLPNDRFSAERPEGSISTLTIQRTEQRDSAMYRCASSPATGGELFFGEGSRLTVL.

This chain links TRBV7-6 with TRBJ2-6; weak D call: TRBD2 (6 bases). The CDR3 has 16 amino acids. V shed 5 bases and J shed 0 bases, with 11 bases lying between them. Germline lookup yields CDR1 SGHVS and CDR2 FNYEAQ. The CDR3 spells CASSPLGGSGANVLTF. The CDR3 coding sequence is TGTGCCAGCAGCCCTTTGGGGGGCTCTGGGGCCAACGTCCTGACTTTC.

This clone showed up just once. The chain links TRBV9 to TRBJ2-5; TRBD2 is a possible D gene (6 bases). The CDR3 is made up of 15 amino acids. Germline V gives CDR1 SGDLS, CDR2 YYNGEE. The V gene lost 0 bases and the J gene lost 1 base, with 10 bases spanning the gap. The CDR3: CASSVAISGQETQYF. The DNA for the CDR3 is TGTGCCAGCAGCGTAGCTATTAGCGGCCAAGAGACCCAGTACTTC. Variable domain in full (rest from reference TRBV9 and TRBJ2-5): DSGVTQTPKHLITATGQRVTLRCSPRSGDLSVYWYQQSLDQGLQFLIQYYNGEERAKGNILERFSAQQFPDLHSELNLSSLELGDSALYFCASSVAISGQETQYFGPGTRLLVL.

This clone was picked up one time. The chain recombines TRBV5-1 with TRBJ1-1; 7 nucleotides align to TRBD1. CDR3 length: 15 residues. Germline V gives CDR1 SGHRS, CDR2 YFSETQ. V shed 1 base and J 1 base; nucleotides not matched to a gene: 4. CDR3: CASSLTGERNTEAFF. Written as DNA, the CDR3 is TGCGCCAGCAGCTTGACAGGGGAGAGGAACACTGAAGCTTTCTTT.

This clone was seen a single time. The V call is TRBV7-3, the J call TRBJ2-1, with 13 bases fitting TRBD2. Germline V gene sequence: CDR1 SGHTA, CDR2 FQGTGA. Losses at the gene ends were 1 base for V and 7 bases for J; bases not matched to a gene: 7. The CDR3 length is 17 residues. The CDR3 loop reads CASSLKPGLAGVNEQFF. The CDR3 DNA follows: TGTGCCAGCAGCTTAAAGCCTGGACTAGCGGGGGTTAATGAGCAGTTCTTC.

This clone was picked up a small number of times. This CDR3 reads CASSLRGSGKLFF. As DNA, the CDR3 is TGTGCCAGCAGCTTGAGGGGGTCGGGGAAACTGTTTTTT. The V and J genes are TRBV5-8 and TRBJ1-4; tentative D call: TRBD1 (6 bases). This CDR3 contains 13 residues. V lost 1 base and J lost 11, with 12 bases in between. Germline CDR1 is SGHTS and CDR2 is YDEGEE.

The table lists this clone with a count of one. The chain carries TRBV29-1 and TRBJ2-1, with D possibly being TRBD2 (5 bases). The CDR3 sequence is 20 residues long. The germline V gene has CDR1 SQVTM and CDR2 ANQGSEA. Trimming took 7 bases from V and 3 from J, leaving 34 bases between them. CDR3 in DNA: TGCAGCGCCGGAAGAGCGGTCTCCTCCCTACTTTACCGTCTCTACAATGAGCAGTTCTTC. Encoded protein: CSAGRAVSSLLYRLYNEQFF.

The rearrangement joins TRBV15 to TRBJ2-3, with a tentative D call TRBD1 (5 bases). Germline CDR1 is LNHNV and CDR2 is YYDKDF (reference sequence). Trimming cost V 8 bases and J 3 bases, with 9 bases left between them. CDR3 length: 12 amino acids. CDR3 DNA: TGTGCCACCTCCAGGGAAACAGATACGCAGTATTTT. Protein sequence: CATSRETDTQYF. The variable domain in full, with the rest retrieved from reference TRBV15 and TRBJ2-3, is DAMVIQNPRYQVTQFGKPVTLSCSQTLNHNVMYWYQQKSSQAPKLLFHYYDKDFNNEADTPDNFQSRRPNTSFCFLDIRSPGLGDTAMYLCATSRETDTQYFGPGTRLTVL.

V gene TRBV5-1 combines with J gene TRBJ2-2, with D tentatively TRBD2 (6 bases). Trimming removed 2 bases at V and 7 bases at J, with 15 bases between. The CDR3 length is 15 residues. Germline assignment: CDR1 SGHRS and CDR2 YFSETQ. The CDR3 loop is CASSLGGKSIGELFF. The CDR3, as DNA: TGCGCCAGCAGCTTAGGAGGGAAAAGTATCGGGGAGCTGTTTTTT.

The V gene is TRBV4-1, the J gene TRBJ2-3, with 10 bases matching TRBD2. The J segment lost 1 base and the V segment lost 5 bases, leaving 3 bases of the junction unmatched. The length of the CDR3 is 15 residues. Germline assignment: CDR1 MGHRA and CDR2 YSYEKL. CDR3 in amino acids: CASSYTSGGTDTQYF. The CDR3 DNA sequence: TGCGCCAGCAGCTATACTAGCGGGGGCACAGATACGCAGTATTTT.

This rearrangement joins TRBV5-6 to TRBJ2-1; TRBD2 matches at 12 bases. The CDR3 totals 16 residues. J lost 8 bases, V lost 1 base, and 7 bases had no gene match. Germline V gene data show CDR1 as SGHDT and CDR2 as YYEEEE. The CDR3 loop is CASSLSSRLAGDEQFF. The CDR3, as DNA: TGTGCCAGCAGCTTGTCGTCGCGACTAGCGGGAGATGAGCAGTTCTTC. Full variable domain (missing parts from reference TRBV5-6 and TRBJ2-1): DAGVTQSPTHLIKTRGQQVTLRCSPKSGHDTVSWYQQALGQGPQFIFQYYEEEERQRGNFPDRFSGHQFPNYSSELNVNALLLGDSALYLCASSLSSRLAGDEQFFGPGTRLTVL.

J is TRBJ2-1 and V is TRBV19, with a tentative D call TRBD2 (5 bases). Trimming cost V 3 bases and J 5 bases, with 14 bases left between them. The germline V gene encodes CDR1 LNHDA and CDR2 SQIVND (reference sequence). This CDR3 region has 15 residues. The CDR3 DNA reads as TGTGCCAGTAGTATTTTACTAGTGGGTAACAATGAGCAGTTCTTC. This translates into CASSILLVGNNEQFF.

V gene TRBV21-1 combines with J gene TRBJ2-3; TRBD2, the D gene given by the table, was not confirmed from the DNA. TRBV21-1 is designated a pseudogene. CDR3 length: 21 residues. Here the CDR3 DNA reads TGTGCCAGCAGCACCTTCCCGGGACTAGCGGGGGGGCGTGATAACACAGATACGCAGTATTTT. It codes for CASSTFPGLAGGRDNTDTQYF.

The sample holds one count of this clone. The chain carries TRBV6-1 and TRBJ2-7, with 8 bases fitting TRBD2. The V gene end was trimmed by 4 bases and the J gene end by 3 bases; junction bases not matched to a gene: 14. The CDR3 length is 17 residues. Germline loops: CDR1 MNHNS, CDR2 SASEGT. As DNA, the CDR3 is TGTGCCAGCAGTGGAGGGGGATTAAGCGGGAGTGTCTACGAGCAGTACTTC. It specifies CASSGGGLSGSVYEQYF.

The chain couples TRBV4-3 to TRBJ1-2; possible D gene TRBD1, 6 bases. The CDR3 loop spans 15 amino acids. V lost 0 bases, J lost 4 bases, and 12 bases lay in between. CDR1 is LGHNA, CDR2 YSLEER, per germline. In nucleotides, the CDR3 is TGCGCCAGCAGCCAAGACAGGGGAGTGAGCTATGGCTACACCTTC. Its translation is CASSQDRGVSYGYTF.

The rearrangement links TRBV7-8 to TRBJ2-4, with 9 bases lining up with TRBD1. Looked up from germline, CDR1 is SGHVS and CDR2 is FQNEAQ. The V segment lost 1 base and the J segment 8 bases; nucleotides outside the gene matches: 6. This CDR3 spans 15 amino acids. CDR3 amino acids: CASSLEDRGGDIQYF. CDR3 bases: TGTGCCAGCAGCTTAGAGGACAGGGGAGGAGACATTCAGTACTTC.

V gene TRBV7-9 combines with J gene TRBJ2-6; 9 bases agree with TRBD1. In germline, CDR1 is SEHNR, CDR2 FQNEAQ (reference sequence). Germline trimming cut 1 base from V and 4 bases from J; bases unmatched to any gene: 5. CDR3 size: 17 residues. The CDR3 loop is CASSLGGQGSGANVLTF. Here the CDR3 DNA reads TGTGCCAGCAGCTTAGGCGGACAGGGGTCCGGGGCCAACGTCCTGACTTTC. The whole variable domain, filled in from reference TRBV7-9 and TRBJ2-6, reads DTGVSQNPRHKITKRGQNVTFRCDPISEHNRLYWYRQTLGQGPEFLTYFQNEAQLEKSRLLSDRFSAERPKGSFSTLEIQRTEQGDSAMYLCASSLGGQGSGANVLTFGAGSRLTVL.